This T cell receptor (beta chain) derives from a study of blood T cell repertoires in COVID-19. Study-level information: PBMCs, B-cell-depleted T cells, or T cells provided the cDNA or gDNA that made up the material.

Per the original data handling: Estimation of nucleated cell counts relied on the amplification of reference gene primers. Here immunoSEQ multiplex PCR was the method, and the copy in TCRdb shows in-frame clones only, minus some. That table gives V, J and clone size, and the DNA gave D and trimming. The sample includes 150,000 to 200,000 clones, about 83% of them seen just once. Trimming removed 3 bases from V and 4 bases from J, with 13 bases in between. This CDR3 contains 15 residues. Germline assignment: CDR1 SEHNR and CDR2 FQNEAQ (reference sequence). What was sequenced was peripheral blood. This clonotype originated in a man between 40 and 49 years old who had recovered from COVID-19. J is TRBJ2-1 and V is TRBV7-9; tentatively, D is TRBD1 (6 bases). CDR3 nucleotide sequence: TGTGCCAGCAGCTTGACCGGGACACGTTACAATGAGCAGTTCTTC. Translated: CASSLTGTRYNEQFF.